This T cell receptor (beta chain) was recorded in a study of T cell changes during pregnancy in multiple sclerosis. Trimming removed 4 bases at V and 5 bases at J, with 17 bases between. The length of the CDR3 is 15 residues. Per germline, CDR1 MGHDK and CDR2 SYGVNS. Generated by immunoSEQ multiplex PCR, the TCRdb table keeps only in-frame clones and is missing some. The sample yields 25,000 to 40,000 clones, about 89% seen once. This specimen was CD8+ T cells from peripheral blood mononuclear cells, taken in the second trimester of pregnancy. V and J are TRBV25-1 and TRBJ2-5, with a possible D match to TRBD2 (5 bases). The origin of this receptor is a female donor with multiple sclerosis, enrolled in a pregnancy study. CDR3 DNA: TGTGCCAGCAGTGGACTCTTAACTAGTGACGAGACCCAGTACTTC. Its protein is CASSGLLTSDETQYF.